Following are 7 T cell receptor beta chains from one sample sequenced in a study of cytomegalovirus exposure and HLA in healthy donors (dated by TCRdb to about 2017). The method behind the library was the immunoSEQ multiplex PCR assay. For the multiplex PCR, a mixture combining 60 forward primers for TCR Vbeta segments and 13 reverse primers for TCR Jbeta segments was used. TCRdb stores this immuneACCESS table with in-frame sequences only. Part of the clones is absent; in the studies checked, under half of the shortfall reflects unresolved V genes, and no reason is known for the rest. The sample profile shows about 170,000 clones; 85% of them were found once. The ten largest clones represent just over 2.5% of the sample. The source material was PBMCs. The receptors here all came from a man younger than 45 in good health and CMV-seropositive.

The rearrangement uses TRBV7-9 and TRBJ2-1; TRBD1 is a possible D gene (6 bases). There are 18 residues in the CDR3. Germline V gives CDR1 SEHNR, CDR2 FQNEAQ (reference sequence). The V end lost 5 bases, the J end lost 2 bases, and 22 bases lay between the germline ends. The CDR3 sequence is CASSTIAPTGTTYNEQFF. The CDR3 region has the DNA TGTGCCAGCAGCACGATAGCGCCTACAGGGACCACCTACAATGAGCAGTTCTTC.

This clone was seen a handful of times. V usage is TRBV2 and J usage is TRBJ2-3; a possible D gene is TRBD2 (7 bases). V was cut by 7 bases and J by 1 base, with 18 bases left in between. CDR3 length: 16 residues. Germline V gene sequence: CDR1 SNHLY, CDR2 FYNNEI. The CDR3 sequence is CASTPRGGGRTDTQYF. The CDR3 region has the DNA TGTGCCAGCACCCCAAGGGGAGGGGGACGCACAGATACGCAGTATTTT.

The V gene is TRBV5-6, the J gene TRBJ1-6; 11 bases map to TRBD1. Germline values: CDR1 SGHDT, CDR2 YYEEEE. With V trimmed by 2 bases and J by 10 bases, 5 bases remained unmatched. This CDR3 has 15 amino acids. DNA of the CDR3: TGTGCCAGCAGCTTAAGGACAGGGGGCAGGTCACCCCTCCACTTT. Its protein is CASSLRTGGRSPLHF.

Of note for this clone: One end of the junction varies from germline; a read error may be responsible. The genes are TRBV7-9 and TRBJ2-4, with 7 bases identical to TRBD1. Germline-derived CDR1 and CDR2 are SEHNR and FQNEAQ (reference sequence). The CDR3 is 15 amino acids. CDR3 sequence (DNA): TGTTCCAGCAGCTCACAGGGGCTCGCCAAAAACATTCAGTACTTC. Translating gives CSSSSQGLAKNIQYF.

The J gene is TRBJ2-3, the V gene TRBV11-1, with D tentatively TRBD2 (5 bases). CDR1 SGHAT and CDR2 FQDESV come from the germline V gene (reference sequence). The CDR3 length is 13 residues. V lost 5 bases to trimming and J lost 3 bases, with 9 bases between them. This CDR3 is CASSPRVTDTQYF. Written as DNA, the CDR3 is TGTGCCAGCAGCCCGAGGGTGACAGATACGCAGTATTTT.

This chain joins TRBV27 and TRBJ1-2, with TRBD1 matching over 8 bases. From germline, CDR1 is MNHEY and CDR2 SMNVEV (reference sequence). The CDR3 consists of 14 residues. V lost 2 bases, J lost 5 bases, and 4 bases stayed unmatched. The CDR3 reads CASSLAGGGYGYTF. Here the CDR3 DNA reads TGTGCCAGCAGTTTAGCAGGGGGCGGGTATGGCTACACCTTC.

This rearrangement joins TRBV7-2 to TRBJ2-3, with 8 bases fitting TRBD2. V lost 6 bases to trimming and J lost 0 bases; unmatched junction nucleotides: 5. The CDR3 has 15 amino acids. Germline CDR1 reads SGHTA; CDR2 reads FQGNSA. Here the CDR3 DNA reads TGTGCCAGCAGTCCTACTAGCGGTAGCACAGATACGCAGTATTTT. The encoded protein is CASSPTSGSTDTQYF.